This TCR beta chain was observed in a study of T cells in Graves' hyperthyroidism and ophthalmopathy. Per the germline V gene, CDR1 is SQVTM and CDR2 is ANQGSEA. V was clipped by 7 bases and J by 6 bases; unmatched bases: 15. This CDR3 is 15 amino acids long. TCR beta CDR3 regions were amplified from RNA transcripts. First-round RT-PCR of the TCR CDR3 relied on the HTBI primer set. TCRdb re-called the multiplex PCR reads with MiXCR, one entry per CDR3 protein. This sample has 250,000 to 300,000 distinct CDR3 sequences; about 14% occur once, and the top ten carry roughly 8.5%. Recently diagnosed hyperthyroidism of less than 2 months' duration affected patients aged 18 to 65. A remark on this clonotype: The target antigen is unknown.

Study-wide points: Stable hyperthyroidism was told apart from ophthalmopathy by a model built on 13 V-J features. The model foresaw ophthalmopathy a median 6.5 months prior to onset. Blood also contained most expanded thyroid clonotypes above 0.001.

Sequenced: blood. This chain connects TRBV29-1 to TRBJ2-1; 7 bases are a match to TRBD2. This TCR was recovered from a woman in her twenties or thirties with Graves' hyperthyroidism that later progressed to Graves' ophthalmopathy. CDR3 sequence (DNA): TGCAGCGCTCCAAAGGGGACTAACGGGATCAATGAGCAGTTCTTC. Amino acid sequence: CSAPKGTNGINEQFF.